This T cell receptor beta chain was sequenced during a study of OX40 agonist ivuxolimab in advanced cancers. Regarding the study as a whole: At 0.1 to 3.0 mg/kg and by week 6, CD4+ and CD8+ T cells in the blood had expanded clonally.

Autoimmune disease history or systemic immunosuppression led to patients being barred. TCRdb's copy holds only in-frame clones and misses some; the assay was immunoSEQ multiplex PCR. The sample lists about 40,000 clones, more than 75% occurring once. The CDR3 runs to 13 residues. Trimming stripped 2 bases from V and 4 bases from J, with 6 bases between. Germline V lookup: CDR1 SEHNR, CDR2 FQNEAQ (reference sequence). A word on this clone: Antigen: not known.

The chain uses TRBV7-9 and TRBJ1-3; D ambiguous. Specimen: CD4+ or CD8+ T cells sorted from blood, collected in a trial of the OX40 agonist ivuxolimab. The sequence was obtained from an adult with an advanced solid tumor such as melanoma, head and neck, liver or kidney cancer. The CDR3 here is CASSLLGGNTIYF. The CDR3 region has the DNA TGTGCCAGCAGCTTACTGGGCGGAAACACCATATATTTT.